This entry features one TCR beta chain sequence. Its binding antigen is unknown. No per-base quality is available; no much larger clone lies one base away. Sequencing of the TRB variable region was done with the immunoSEQ hsTCRB v3.0 assay at survey level resolution. The target sequencing depth for TRB was 40,000-50,000 T-cell genomes per sample. TRB libraries were pooled and sequenced on an Illumina MiSeq using a v3 150-cycle kit. The authors processed their data as follows. Analysis of repertoires was carried out in R inside a reproducible Nextflow workflow spanning QC, data transformation and analysis. Custom analyses were implemented in LymphoSeq2, an R package for AIRR-Seq data exploration. Several samples yielding fewer than 5000 total TRB sequences were excluded, leaving around 200 analyzed HIV repertoires. Among the approximately 180 retained HIV repertoires, some 60 were collected before ART initiation and over 120 were collected after ART initiation. Each repertoire was downsampled to 5000 TRB nucleotide sequences, and summary statistics were averaged across 100 downsampling iterations. The analysis kept only TRB sequences whose CDR3 regions were at least seven amino acids long. A Shannon entropy-derived clonality score and the Gini coefficient were used to measure diversity. Repertoire networks linked the top 5000 CDR3 amino acid sequences whenever two sequences differed by an edit distance of one. Antigen specificity groups and MHC restriction were predicted for TRB CDR3 amino acid sequences with GLIPH2. To flag known CMV, EBV, HIV or tissue antigen associations, CDR3 amino acid sequences were matched against VDJdb and McPAS-TCR. Pre-ART, post-ART and control groups were compared with Wilcoxon signed-rank tests and Holm-Bonferroni correction. TCRdb retrieved this table from immuneACCESS and kept in-frame rearrangements only. Not all clones are present; in checked studies, unresolved V genes account for under half, and no reason is known for the remainder. V, J and clone size derive from that table, while D and trimming were established from the DNA sequence. The sample profile shows under 45,000 clones; 90% to 95% of them were found once. The ten largest clones represent over 3.5% of the sample.

To be included, a participant needed at least one PBMC sample from before ART initiation plus at least two post-ART samples. Every participant with HIV received treatment in the United States of America. Cryopreserved samples of about 1-10 million PBMC were thawed and washed before DNA extraction. At the time of the earliest PBMC sample, participants with HIV were aged between about 20 and 54 years. PBMC samples from each participant spanned 1-4 timepoints before ART initiation and 2-8 timepoints after ART initiation, with a median of 7 samples. Serial HIV viral load, CD4+ T-cell count, ART history and demographic data were obtained for every participant. Genomic DNA was extracted from unsorted PBMC with a Qiagen kit on a QIAcube, processed in batches of 12 samples. The data were obtained in a study of long-term antiretroviral therapy in people with HIV (dated by TCRdb to about 2022). Concerning the study at large: The earliest samples were collected about a decade before the 2015 WHO recommendation for immediate ART, when ART was typically delayed until CD4 counts fell. A retrospective serial study tested whether ART initiation and durable HIV suppression were associated with changes in peripheral blood TRB repertoire composition and diversity. The cohort contributed over 150 cryopreserved PBMC samples from 30 adults with confirmed HIV infection, collected serially over a mean of approximately 6 years (range 1-12). Of the approximately 30 participants with HIV, approximately twelve were female. No cross-contamination during QIAcube processing was shown when test extractions of a monoclonal T-cell line were performed alongside about 30 polyclonal samples. Study-wide conclusions, independent of this receptor: Samples dated from 2004 to 2017, and the ART regimens used may be less effective than current ones. Unsorted PBMC were profiled instead of sorted CD4+ and CD8+ T cells because pre-ART samples had limited cell numbers. Starting ART was linked to a significant rise in TRB diversity, yet even after long-term ART the diversity remained significantly lower than in transplant donor controls. Because PBMC availability was limited, only the TCR beta chain was sequenced, with no alpha chain pairing. Expanded TRB clones identified before ART initiation dominated the repertoire across all time points, though the dominance fluctuated and decreased in many PLHIV after ART. Inferences about post-ART repertoire changes are limited because no data were available on ART adherence, viral resistance or therapy changes. Narrower CDR3 length ranges were observed in HIV repertoires than in controls, and an antigen-experienced repertoire with only a slight naive shift after ART was suggested by the network structure.

As encoded in the germline V gene (reference sequence), CDR1 is SGHNT while CDR2 is YYREEE. Taken from cysteine to phenylalanine, the CDR3 has 15 residues. The DNA shown is the 45-base CDR3, in frame from base 1. Between the V and J ends, shortened by 4 bases and 3 bases respectively, the junction contains 17 bases. Here the sequenced sample was unsorted PBMCs, taken 5 to 5.5 years after starting antiretroviral therapy. The receptor was isolated from a woman aged 50 to 60 with HIV. The V and J genes are TRBV5-4 and TRBJ2-7; the D gene could be either TRBD1 or TRBD2, each agreeing at 5 bases. The DNA is TGTGCCAGCAGCCCGGGACCTCTTAATTACTACGAGCAGTACTTC. Translated, this gives CASSPGPLNYYEQYF. Supplemented by the reference TRBV5-4 and TRBJ2-7 proteins around the CDR3, the complete variable domain is ETGVTQSPTHLIKTRGQQVTLRCSSQSGHNTVSWYQQALGQGPQFIFQYYREEENGRGNFPPRFSGLQFPNYSSELNVNALELDDSALYLCASSPGPLNYYEQYFGPGTRLTVT.